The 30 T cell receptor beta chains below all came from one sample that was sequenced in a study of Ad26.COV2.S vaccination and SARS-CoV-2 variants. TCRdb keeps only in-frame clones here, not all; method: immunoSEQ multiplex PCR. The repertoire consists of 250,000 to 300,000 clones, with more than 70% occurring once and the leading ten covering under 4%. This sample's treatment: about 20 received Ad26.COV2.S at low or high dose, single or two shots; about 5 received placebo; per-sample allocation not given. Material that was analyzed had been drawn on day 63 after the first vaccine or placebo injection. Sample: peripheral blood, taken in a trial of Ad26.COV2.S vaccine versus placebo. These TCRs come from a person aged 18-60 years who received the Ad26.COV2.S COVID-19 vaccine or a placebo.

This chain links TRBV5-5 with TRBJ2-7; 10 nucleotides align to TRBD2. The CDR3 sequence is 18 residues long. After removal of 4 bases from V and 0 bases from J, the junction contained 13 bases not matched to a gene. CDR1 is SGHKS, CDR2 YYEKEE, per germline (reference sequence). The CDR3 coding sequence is TGTGCCAGCAGCCTAGGACTAGCGGAACCTACATACTCCTACGAGCAGTACTTC. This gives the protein CASSLGLAEPTYSYEQYF.

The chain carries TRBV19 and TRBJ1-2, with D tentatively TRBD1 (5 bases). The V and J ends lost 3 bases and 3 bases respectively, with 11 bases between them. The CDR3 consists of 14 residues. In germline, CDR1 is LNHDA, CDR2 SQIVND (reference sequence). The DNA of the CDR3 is TGTGCCAGTAGTATCGGGACGGAAGACTATGGCTACACCTTC. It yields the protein CASSIGTEDYGYTF.

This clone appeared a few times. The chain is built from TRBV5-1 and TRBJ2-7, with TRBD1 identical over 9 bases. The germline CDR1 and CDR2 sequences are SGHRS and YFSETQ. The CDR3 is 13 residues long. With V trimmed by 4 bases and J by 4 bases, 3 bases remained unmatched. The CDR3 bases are TGCGCCAGCAGCACCGGGACAGGGTACGAGCAGTACTTC. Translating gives CASSTGTGYEQYF. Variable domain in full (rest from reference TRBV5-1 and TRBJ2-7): KAGVTQTPRYLIKTRGQQVTLSCSPISGHRSVSWYQQTPGQGLQFLFEYFSETQRNKGNFPGRFSGRQFSNSRSEMNVSTLELGDSALYLCASSTGTGYEQYFGPGTRLTVT.

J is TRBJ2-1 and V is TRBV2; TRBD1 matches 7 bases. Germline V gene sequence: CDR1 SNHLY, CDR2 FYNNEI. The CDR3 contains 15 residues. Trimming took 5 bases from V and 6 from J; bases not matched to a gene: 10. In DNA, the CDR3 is TGTGCCAGCAGTCCCAACAGGGGCGGCGGCAATGAGCAGTTCTTC. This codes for CASSPNRGGGNEQFF.

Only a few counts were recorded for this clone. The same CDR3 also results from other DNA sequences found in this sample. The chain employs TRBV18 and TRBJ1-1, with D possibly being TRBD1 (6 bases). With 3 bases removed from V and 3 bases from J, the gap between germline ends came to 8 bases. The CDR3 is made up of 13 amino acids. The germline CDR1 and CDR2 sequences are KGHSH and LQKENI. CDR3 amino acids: CASSPTGDTEAFF. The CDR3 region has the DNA TGTGCCAGCTCACCGACAGGAGACACTGAAGCTTTCTTT.

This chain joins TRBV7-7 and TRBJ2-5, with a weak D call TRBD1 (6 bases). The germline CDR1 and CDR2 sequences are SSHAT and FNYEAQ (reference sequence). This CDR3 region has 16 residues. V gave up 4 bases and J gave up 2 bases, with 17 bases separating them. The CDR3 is CASSSLGGQSQETQYF. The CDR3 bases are TGTGCCAGCAGCTCCCTCGGTGGACAGTCACAAGAGACCCAGTACTTC.

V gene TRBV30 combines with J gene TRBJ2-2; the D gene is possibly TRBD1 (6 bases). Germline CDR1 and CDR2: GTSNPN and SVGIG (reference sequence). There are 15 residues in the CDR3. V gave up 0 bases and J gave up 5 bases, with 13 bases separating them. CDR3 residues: CAWSVPWGRTGELFF. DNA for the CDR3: TGTGCCTGGAGTGTACCCTGGGGGCGGACCGGGGAGCTGTTTTTT.

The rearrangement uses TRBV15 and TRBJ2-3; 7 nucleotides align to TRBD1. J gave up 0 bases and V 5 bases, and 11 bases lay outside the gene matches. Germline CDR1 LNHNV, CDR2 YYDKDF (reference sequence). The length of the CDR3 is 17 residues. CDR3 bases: TGTGCCACCAGCGGGTTCCCCAAGGGGGCTAGCACAGATACGCAGTATTTT. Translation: CATSGFPKGASTDTQYF.

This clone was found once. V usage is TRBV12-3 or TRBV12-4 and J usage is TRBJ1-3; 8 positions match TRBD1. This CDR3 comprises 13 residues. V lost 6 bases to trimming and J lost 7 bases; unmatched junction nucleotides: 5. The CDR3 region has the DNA TGTGCCAGCAGCTCACGACAGGGGAACACCATATATTTT. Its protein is CASSSRQGNTIYF.

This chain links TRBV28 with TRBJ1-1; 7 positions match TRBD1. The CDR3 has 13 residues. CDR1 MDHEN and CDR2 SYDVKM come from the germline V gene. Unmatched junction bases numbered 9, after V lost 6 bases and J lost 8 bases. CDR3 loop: CASSTDRPSEAFF. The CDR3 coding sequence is TGTGCCAGCAGCACGGACAGGCCCTCCGAAGCTTTCTTT.

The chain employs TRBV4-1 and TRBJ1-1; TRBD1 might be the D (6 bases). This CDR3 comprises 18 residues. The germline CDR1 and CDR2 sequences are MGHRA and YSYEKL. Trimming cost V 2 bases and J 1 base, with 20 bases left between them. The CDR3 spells CASSQSTGGGRSNTEAFF. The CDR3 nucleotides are TGCGCCAGCAGCCAATCCACTGGGGGGGGCAGGTCGAACACTGAAGCTTTCTTT.

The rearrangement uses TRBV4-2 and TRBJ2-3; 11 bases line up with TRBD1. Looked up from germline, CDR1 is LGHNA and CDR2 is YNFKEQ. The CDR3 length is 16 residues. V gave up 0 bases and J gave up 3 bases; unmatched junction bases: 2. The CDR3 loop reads CASSQEGQGGTDTQYF. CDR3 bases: TGTGCCAGCAGCCAAGAGGGACAGGGGGGAACAGATACGCAGTATTTT.

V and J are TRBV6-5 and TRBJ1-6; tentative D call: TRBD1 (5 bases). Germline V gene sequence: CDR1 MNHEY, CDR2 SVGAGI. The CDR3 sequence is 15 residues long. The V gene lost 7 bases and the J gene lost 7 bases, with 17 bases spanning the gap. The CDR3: CASILGPGGNSPLHF. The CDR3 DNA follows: TGTGCCAGCATCCTGGGACCGGGTGGGAATTCACCCCTCCACTTT.

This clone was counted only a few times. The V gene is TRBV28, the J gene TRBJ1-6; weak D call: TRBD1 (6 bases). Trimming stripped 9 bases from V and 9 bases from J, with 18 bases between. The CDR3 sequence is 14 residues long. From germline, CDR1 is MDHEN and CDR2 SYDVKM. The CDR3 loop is CASVGGASPSPLHF. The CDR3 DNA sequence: TGTGCCAGTGTCGGGGGGGCGTCCCCTTCACCCCTCCACTTT.

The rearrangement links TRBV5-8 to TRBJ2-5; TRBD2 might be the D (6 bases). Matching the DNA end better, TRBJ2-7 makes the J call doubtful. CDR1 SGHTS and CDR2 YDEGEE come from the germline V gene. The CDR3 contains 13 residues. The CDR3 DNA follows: TGTGCCAGCAGCCTCGGAGGAGGGTACGAGCAGTACTTC. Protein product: CASSLGGGYEQYF.

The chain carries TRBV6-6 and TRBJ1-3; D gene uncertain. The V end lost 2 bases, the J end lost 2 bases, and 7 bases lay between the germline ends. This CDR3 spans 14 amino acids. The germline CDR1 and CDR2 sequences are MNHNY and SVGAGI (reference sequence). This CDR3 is CASSYGMPGNTIYF. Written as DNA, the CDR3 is TGTGCCAGCAGTTACGGCATGCCTGGAAACACCATATATTTT.

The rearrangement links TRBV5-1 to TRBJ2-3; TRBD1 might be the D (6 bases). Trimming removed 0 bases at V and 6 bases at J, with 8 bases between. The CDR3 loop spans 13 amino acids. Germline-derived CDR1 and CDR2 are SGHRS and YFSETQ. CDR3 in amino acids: CASSLAQGDTQYF. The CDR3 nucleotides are TGCGCCAGCAGCTTGGCCCAGGGGGATACGCAGTATTTT.

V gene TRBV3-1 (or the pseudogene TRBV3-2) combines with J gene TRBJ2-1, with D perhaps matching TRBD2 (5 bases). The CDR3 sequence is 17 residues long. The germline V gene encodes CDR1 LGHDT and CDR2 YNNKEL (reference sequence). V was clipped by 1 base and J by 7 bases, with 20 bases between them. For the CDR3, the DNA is TGTGCCAGCAGCCAAGCGGCCGGGATGGGAGCGAAGAATGAGCAGTTCTTC. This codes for CASSQAAGMGAKNEQFF.

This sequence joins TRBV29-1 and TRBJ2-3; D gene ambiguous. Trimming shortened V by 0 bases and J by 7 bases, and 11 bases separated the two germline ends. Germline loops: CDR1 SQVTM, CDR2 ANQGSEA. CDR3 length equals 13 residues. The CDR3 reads CSVEDLVRNTQYF. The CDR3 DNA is TGCAGCGTTGAAGATCTAGTGCGCAATACGCAGTATTTT.

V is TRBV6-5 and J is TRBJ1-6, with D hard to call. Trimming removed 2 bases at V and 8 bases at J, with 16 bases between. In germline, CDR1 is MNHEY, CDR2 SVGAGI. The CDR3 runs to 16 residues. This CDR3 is CASSYRGGLSDSPLHF. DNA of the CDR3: TGTGCCAGCAGTTACCGGGGTGGACTCTCTGATTCACCCCTCCACTTT.

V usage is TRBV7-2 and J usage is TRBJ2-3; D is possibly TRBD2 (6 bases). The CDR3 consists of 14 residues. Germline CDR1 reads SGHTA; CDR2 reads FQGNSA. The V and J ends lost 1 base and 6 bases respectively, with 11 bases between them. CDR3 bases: TGTGCCAGCAGCTTAGTCACGGGAGCGGATACGCAGTATTTT. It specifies CASSLVTGADTQYF.

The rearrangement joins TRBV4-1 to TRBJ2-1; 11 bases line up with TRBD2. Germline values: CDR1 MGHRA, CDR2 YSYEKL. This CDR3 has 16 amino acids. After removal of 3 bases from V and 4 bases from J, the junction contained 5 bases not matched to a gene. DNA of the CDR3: TGCGCCAGCAGCCAGCCGGGACTAGCGGAATACAATGAGCAGTTCTTC. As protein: CASSQPGLAEYNEQFF.

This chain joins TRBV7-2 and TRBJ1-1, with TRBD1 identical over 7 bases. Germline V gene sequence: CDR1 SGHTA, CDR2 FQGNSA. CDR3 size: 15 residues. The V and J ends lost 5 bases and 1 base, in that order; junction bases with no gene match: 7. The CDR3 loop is CASSARQGWNTEAFF. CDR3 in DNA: TGTGCCAGCAGCGCCCGACAGGGATGGAACACTGAAGCTTTCTTT.

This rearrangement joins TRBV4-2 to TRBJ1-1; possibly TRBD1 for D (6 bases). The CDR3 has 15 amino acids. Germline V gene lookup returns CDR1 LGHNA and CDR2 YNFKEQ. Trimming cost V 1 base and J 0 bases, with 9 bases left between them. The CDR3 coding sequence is TGTGCCAGCAGCCAAGGTCAGGGGTTGAACACTGAAGCTTTCTTT. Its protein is CASSQGQGLNTEAFF.

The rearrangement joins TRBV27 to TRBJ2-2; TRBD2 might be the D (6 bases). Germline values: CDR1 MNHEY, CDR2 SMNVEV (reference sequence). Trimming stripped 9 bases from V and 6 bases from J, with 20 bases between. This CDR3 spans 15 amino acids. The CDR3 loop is CASSKLGGKSGELFF. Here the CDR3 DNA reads TGTGCCAGTTCTAAGCTAGGAGGGAAGTCCGGGGAGCTGTTTTTT.

The DNA for the CDR3 is TGTGCCAGCAGTGACTCTTTAAAGTCGCCTTTTAATGAGCAGTTCTTC. Translated: CASSDSLKSPFNEQFF. V is TRBV6-4 and J is TRBJ2-1, with D uncertain. The germline CDR1 and CDR2 sequences are MRHNA and SNTAGT. The V and J ends lost 0 bases and 7 bases respectively, with 16 bases between them. The CDR3 covers 16 residues.

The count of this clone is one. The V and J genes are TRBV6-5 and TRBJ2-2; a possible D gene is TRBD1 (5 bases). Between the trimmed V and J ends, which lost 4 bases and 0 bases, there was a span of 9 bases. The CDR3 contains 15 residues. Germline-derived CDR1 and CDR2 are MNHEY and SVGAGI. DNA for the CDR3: TGTGCCAGCAGTTTAGGGGTGGCGAACACCGGGGAGCTGTTTTTT. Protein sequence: CASSLGVANTGELFF.

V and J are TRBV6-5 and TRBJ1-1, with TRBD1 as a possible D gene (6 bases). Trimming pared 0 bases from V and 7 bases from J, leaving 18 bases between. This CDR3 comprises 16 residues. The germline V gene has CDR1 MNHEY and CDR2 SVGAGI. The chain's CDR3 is CASSYSIRGARGEAFF. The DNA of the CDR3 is TGTGCCAGCAGTTACTCGATTCGGGGGGCGAGAGGTGAAGCTTTCTTT.

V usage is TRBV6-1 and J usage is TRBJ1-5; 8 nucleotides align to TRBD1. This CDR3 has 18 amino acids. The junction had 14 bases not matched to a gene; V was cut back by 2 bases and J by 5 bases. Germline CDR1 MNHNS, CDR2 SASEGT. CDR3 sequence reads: CASSELPPGGTTYQPQHF. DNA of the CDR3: TGTGCCAGCAGTGAACTCCCCCCAGGGGGCACAACGTATCAGCCCCAGCATTTT.

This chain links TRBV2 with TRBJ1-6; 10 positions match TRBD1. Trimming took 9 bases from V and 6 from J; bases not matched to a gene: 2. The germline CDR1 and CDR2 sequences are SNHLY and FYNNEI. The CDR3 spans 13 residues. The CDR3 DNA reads TGTGCCAGGCGGACAGGGGGTAATTCACCCCTCCACTTT. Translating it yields CARRTGGNSPLHF.